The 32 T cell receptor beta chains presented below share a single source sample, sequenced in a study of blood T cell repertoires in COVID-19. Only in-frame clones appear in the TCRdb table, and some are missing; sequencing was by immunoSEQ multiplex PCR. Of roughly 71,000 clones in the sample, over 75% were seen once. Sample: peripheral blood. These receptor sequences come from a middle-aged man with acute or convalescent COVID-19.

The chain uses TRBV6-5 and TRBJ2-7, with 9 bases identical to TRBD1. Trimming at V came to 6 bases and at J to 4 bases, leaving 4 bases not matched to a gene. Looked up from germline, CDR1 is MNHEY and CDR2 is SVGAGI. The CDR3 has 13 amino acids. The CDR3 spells CASSRDREYEQYF. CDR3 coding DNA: TGTGCCAGCAGCCGGGACAGGGAATACGAGCAGTACTTC.

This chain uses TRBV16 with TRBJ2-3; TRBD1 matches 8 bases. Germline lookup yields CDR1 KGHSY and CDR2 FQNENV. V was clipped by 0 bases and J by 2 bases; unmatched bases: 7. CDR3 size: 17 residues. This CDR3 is CASSQSGGTGLTDTQYF. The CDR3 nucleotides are TGTGCCAGCAGCCAATCGGGTGGGACAGGACTCACAGATACGCAGTATTTT. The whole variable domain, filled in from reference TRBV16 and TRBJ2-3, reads GEEVAQTPKHLVRGEGQKAKLYCAPIKGHSYVFWYQQVLKNEFKFLISFQNENVFDETGMPKERFSAKCLPNSPCSLEIQATKLEDSAVYFCASSQSGGTGLTDTQYFGPGTRLTVL.

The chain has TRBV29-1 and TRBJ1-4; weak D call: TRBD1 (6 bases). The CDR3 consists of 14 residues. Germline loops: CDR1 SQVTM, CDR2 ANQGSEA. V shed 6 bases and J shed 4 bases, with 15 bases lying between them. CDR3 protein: CSVAARGVNEKLFF. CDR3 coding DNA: TGCAGCGTCGCGGCCAGGGGAGTTAATGAAAAACTGTTTTTT.

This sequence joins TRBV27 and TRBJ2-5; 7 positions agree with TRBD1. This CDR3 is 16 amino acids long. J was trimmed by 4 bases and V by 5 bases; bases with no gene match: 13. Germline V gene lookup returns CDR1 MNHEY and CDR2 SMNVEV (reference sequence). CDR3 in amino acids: CASSPRGQLRGETQYF. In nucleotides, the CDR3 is TGTGCCAGCAGTCCCCGGGGACAGCTGCGAGGAGAGACCCAGTACTTC.

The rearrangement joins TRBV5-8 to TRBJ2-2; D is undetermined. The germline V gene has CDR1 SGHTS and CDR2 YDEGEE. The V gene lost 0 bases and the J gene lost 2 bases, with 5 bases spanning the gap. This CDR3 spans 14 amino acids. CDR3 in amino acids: CASSLEHNTGELFF. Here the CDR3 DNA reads TGTGCCAGCAGCTTGGAACACAACACCGGGGAGCTGTTTTTT.

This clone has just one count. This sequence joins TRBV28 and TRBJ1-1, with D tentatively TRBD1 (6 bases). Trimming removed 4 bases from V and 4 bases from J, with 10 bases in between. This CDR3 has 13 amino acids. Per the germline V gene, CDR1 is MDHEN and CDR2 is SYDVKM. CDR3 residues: CASSSTGGTEAFF. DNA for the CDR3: TGTGCCAGCAGTTCGACAGGAGGCACTGAAGCTTTCTTT.

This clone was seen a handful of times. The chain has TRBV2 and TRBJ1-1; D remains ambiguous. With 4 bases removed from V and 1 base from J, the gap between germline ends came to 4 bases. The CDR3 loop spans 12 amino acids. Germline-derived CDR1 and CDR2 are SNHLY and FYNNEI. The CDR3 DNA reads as TGTGCCAGCAGTGCAGGGAACACTGAAGCTTTCTTT. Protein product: CASSAGNTEAFF.

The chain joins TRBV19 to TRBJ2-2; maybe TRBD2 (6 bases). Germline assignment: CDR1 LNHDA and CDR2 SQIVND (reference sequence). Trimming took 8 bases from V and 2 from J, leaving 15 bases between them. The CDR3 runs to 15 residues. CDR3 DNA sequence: TGTGCCAGTTCCTATGGGGGGTATAACACCGGGGAGCTGTTTTTT. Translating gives CASSYGGYNTGELFF.

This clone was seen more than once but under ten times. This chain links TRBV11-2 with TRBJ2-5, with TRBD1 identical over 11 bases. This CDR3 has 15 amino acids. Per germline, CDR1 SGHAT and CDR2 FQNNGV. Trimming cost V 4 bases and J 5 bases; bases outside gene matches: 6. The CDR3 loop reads CASSSGQGALETQYF. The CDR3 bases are TGTGCCAGCAGCTCAGGACAGGGGGCTCTGGAGACCCAGTACTTC.

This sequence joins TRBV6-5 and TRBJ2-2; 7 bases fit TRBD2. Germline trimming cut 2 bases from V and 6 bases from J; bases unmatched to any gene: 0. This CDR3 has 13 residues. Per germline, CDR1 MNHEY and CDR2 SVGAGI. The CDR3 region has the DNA TGTGCCAGCAGTTACGGGGGGGCCGGGGAGCTGTTTTTT. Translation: CASSYGGAGELFF.

The CDR3, as DNA: TGTGCCAGCAGCGTGGTTTCCGGGACAGCGAACACCGGGGAGCTGTTTTTT. Translated, it gives CASSVVSGTANTGELFF. The V call is TRBV9, the J call TRBJ2-2; 7 positions match TRBD1. Unmatched junction bases numbered 7, after V lost 2 bases and J lost 0 bases. The CDR3 totals 17 residues. CDR1 and CDR2 (germline): SGDLS, YYNGEE.

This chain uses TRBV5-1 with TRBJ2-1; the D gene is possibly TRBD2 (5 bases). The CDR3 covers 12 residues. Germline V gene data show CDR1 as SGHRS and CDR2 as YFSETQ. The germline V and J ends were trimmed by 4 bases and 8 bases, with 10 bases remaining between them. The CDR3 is CASSTGGDEQFF. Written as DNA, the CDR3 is TGCGCCAGCAGCACCGGAGGCGATGAGCAGTTCTTC.

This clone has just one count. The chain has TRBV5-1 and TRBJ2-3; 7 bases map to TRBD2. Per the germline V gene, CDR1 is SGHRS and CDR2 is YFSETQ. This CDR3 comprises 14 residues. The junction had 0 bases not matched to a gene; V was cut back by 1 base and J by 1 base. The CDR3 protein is CASSLTSGTDTQYF. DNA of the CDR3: TGCGCCAGCAGCTTGACTAGCGGCACAGATACGCAGTATTTT.

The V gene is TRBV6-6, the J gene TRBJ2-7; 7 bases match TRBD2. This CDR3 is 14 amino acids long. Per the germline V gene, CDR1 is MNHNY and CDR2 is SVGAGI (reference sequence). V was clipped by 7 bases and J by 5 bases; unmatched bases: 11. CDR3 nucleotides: TGTGCCAGCAATCCCTTGGGGGGGTCCCACGAGCAGTACTTC. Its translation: CASNPLGGSHEQYF.

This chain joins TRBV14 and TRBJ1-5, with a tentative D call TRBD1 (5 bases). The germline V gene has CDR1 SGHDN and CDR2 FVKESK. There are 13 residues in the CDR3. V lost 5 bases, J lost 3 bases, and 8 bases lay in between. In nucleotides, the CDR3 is TGTGCCAGCAGCATAGGGGCCAATCAGCCCCAGCATTTT. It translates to CASSIGANQPQHF. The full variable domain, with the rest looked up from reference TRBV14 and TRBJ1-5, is EAGVTQFPSHSVIEKGQTVTLRCDPISGHDNLYWYRRVMGKEIKFLLHFVKESKQDESGMPNNRFLAERTGGTYSTLKVQPAELEDSGVYFCASSIGANQPQHFGDGTRLSIL.

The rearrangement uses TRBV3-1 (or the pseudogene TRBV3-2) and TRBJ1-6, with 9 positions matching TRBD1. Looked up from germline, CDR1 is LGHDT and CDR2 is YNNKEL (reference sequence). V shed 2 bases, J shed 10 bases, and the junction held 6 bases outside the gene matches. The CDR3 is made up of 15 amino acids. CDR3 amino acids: CASSQPGTGSSPLHF. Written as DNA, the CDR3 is TGTGCCAGCAGCCAACCCGGGACAGGGAGCTCACCCCTCCACTTT.

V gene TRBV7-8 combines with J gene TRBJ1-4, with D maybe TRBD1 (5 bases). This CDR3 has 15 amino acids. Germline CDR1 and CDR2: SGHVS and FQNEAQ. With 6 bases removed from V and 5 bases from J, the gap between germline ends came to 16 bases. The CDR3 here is CASSFRRGTNEKLFF. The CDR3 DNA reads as TGTGCCAGCAGTTTTAGAAGGGGTACCAATGAAAAACTGTTTTTT. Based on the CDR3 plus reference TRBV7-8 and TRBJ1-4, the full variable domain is GAGVSQSPRYKVAKRGQDVALRCDPISGHVSLFWYQQALGQGPEFLTYFQNEAQLDKSGLPSDRFFAERPEGSVSTLKIQRTQQEDSAVYLCASSFRRGTNEKLFFGSGTQLSVL.

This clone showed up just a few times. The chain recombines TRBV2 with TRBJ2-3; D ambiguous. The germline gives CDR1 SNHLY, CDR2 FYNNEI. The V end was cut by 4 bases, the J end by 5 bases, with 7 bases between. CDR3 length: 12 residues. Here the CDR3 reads CASSVQEDTQYF. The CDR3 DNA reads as TGTGCCAGCAGTGTTCAGGAAGATACGCAGTATTTT.

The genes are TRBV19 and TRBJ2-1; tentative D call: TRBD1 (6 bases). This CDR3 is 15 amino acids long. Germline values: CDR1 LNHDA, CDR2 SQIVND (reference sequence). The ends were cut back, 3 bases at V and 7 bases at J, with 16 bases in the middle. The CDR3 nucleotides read TGTGCCAGTAGTATGGCAGTGACAGGCCTTAATGAGCAGTTCTTC. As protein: CASSMAVTGLNEQFF.

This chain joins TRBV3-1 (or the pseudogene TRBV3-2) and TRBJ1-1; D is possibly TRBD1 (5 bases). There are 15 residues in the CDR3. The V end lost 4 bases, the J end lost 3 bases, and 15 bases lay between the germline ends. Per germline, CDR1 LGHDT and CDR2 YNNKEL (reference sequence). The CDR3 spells CASSRTPKEDTEAFF. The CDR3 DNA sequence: TGTGCCAGCAGCCGGACACCCAAAGAGGACACTGAAGCTTTCTTT.

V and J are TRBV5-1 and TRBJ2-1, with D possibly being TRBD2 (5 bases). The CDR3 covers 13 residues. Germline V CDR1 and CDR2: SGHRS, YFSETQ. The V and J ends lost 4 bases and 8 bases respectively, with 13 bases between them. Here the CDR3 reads CASSREGWDEQFF. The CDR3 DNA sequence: TGCGCCAGCAGCCGCGAGGGTTGGGATGAGCAGTTCTTC.

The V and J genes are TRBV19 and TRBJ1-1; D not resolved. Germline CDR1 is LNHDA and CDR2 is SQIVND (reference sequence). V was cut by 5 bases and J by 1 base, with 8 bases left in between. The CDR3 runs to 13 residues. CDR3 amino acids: CASSPGTNTEAFF. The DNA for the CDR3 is TGTGCCAGTAGTCCGGGAACGAACACTGAAGCTTTCTTT.

CDR3 sequence: CASSVRQGSGNTIYF. For the CDR3, the DNA is TGTGCCAGCAGCGTAAGACAGGGAAGTGGAAACACCATATATTTT. The chain couples TRBV9 to TRBJ1-3, with 7 nucleotides matching TRBD1. The CDR3 length is 15 residues. Germline loops: CDR1 SGDLS, CDR2 YYNGEE. The trim removed 1 base at V and 3 bases at J, leaving 4 bases unmatched. Full variable domain (outside the CDR3, taken from reference TRBV9 and TRBJ1-3): DSGVTQTPKHLITATGQRVTLRCSPRSGDLSVYWYQQSLDQGLQFLIQYYNGEERAKGNILERFSAQQFPDLHSELNLSSLELGDSALYFCASSVRQGSGNTIYFGEGSWLTVV.

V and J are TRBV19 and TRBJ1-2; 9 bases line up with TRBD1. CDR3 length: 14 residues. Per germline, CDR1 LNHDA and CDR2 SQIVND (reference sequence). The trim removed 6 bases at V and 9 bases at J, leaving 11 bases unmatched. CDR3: CASRPAGTGRSYTF. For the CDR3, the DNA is TGTGCCAGTAGACCAGCCGGGACAGGGCGGAGCTACACCTTC.

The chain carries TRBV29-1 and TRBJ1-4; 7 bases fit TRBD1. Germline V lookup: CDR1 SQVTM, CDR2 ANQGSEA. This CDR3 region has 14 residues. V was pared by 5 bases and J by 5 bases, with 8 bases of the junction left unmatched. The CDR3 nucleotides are TGCAGCGTTACACGGGACAGTAGAAATGAAAAACTGTTTTTT. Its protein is CSVTRDSRNEKLFF.

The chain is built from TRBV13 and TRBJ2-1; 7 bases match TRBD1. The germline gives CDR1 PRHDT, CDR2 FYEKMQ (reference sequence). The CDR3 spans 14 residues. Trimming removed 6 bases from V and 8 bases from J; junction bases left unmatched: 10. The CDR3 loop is CASSPKTGTYEQFF. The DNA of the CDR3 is TGTGCCAGCAGTCCCAAGACAGGGACCTATGAGCAGTTCTTC. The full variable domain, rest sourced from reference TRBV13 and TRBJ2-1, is AAGVIQSPRHLIKEKRETATLKCYPIPRHDTVYWYQQGPGQDPQFLISFYEKMQSDKGSIPDRFSAQQFSDYHSELNMSSLELGDSALYFCASSPKTGTYEQFFGPGTRLTVL.

Here the CDR3 reads CAVTVGTGNTEAFF. In DNA, the CDR3 is TGCGCAGTTACAGTGGGGACAGGGAACACTGAAGCTTTCTTT. The V gene is TRBV4-1, the J gene TRBJ1-1, with 8 positions matching TRBD1. The CDR3 loop spans 14 amino acids. Germline CDR1 and CDR2: MGHRA and YSYEKL.

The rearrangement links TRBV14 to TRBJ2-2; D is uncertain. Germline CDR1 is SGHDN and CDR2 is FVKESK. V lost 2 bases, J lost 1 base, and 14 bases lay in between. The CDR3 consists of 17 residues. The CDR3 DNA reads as TGTGCCAGCAGCCAAAGGATGAGTAACAGGAACACCGGGGAGCTGTTTTTT. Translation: CASSQRMSNRNTGELFF.

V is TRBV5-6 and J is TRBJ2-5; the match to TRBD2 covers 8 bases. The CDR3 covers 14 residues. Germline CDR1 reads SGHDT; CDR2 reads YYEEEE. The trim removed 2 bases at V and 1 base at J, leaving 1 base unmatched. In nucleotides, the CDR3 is TGTGCCAGCAGCTTTCGGGGGGGCCAAGAGACCCAGTACTTC. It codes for CASSFRGGQETQYF.

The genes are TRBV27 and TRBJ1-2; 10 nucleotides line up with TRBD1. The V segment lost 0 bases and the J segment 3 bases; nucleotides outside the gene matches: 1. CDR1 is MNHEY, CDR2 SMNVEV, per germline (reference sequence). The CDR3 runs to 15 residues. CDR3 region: CASSLSGQGDYGYTF. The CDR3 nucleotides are TGTGCCAGCAGTTTATCCGGACAGGGGGACTATGGCTACACCTTC.

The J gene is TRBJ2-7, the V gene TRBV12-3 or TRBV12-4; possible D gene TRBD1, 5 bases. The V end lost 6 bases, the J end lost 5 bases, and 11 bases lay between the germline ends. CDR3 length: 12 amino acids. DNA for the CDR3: TGTGCCAGCAGGGGGCCAGGGAACGAGCAGTACTTC. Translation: CASRGPGNEQYF.

CDR3 loop: CASSQGRGGPETQYF. The CDR3 region has the DNA TGTGCCAGCAGCCAAGGGCGGGGGGGCCCTGAGACCCAGTACTTC. J is TRBJ2-5 and V is TRBV3-1 (or the pseudogene TRBV3-2); TRBD2 agrees at 9 bases. The CDR3 covers 15 residues. With 1 base clipped from V and 5 bases from J, the junction kept 5 bases outside the gene matches. Germline V gene sequence: CDR1 LGHDT, CDR2 YNNKEL (reference sequence).